A single sample gave rise to the 18 T cell receptor beta chains below, sequenced in a study of T cell responses to AZD1222 COVID-19 vaccine. The repertoire was sequenced with immunoSEQ multiplex PCR; TCRdb's copy has only in-frame clones and lacks some. The sample records 150,000 or so clones, roughly nine tenths being singletons. The sequenced sample was peripheral blood, obtained on day 0 of AZD1222 vaccination. Every receptor here comes from an adult in good health.

This clone has just one count. At one end, the junction sequence differs from germline, possibly due to a read error. The chain is built from TRBV10-3 and TRBJ2-1; either TRBD1 or TRBD2 may fit D (5 bases each). Germline CDR1 and CDR2: ENHRY and SYGVKD. CDR3 length equals 14 residues. Here the CDR3 DNA reads TGTGCCACCAGTGGGGGTCTTTCCTACAATGAGCAGTTCTTC. It translates to CATSGGLSYNEQFF.

The V and J genes are TRBV19 and TRBJ2-2; TRBD1 agrees at 7 bases. V lost 5 bases and J lost 0; bases outside the gene matches: 6. Germline V gene data show CDR1 as LNHDA and CDR2 as SQIVND (reference sequence). The CDR3 extends over 16 amino acids. The CDR3 region has the DNA TGTGCCAGTAGTTATTCCCAGGGGGCGAACACCGGGGAGCTGTTTTTT. As protein: CASSYSQGANTGELFF.

The rearrangement uses TRBV28 and TRBJ1-5, with D perhaps TRBD1 (5 bases). This CDR3 has 15 amino acids. Trimming cost V 5 bases and J 6 bases, with 17 bases left between them. Germline values: CDR1 MDHEN, CDR2 SYDVKM. CDR3 region: CASSPGLLQSQPQHF. The CDR3 nucleotides are TGTGCCAGCAGTCCGGGACTGCTTCAATCTCAGCCCCAGCATTTT.

The chain carries TRBV2 and TRBJ2-2; D remains ambiguous. The CDR3 loop spans 13 amino acids. V was trimmed by 5 bases and J by 6 bases, leaving 10 bases between them. The germline gives CDR1 SNHLY, CDR2 FYNNEI. The CDR3, as DNA: TGTGCCAGCAGTTCAGCCCTATCCGGGGAGCTGTTTTTT. Its translation is CASSSALSGELFF.

This chain connects TRBV5-5 to TRBJ2-7; D is undetermined. The germline CDR1 and CDR2 sequences are SGHKS and YYEKEE (reference sequence). The V end lost 0 bases, the J end lost 0 bases, and 10 bases lay between the germline ends. The CDR3 sequence is 15 residues long. In DNA form, the CDR3 reads TGTGCCAGCAGCTTGGGATTGGACGGCTCCTACGAGCAGTACTTC. Protein sequence: CASSLGLDGSYEQYF.

V is TRBV7-2 and J is TRBJ2-7; 11 bases map to TRBD2. The CDR3 has 13 amino acids. The V segment lost 4 bases and the J segment 7 bases; nucleotides outside the gene matches: 3. The germline gives CDR1 SGHTA, CDR2 FQGNSA. The CDR3 DNA reads as TGTGCCAGCAGCTCTAGCGGGGGGTGGGAGCAGTACTTC. Translating gives CASSSSGGWEQYF.

V is TRBV2 and J is TRBJ1-1; D not certain. Germline V gene sequence: CDR1 SNHLY, CDR2 FYNNEI. The V and J ends lost 3 bases and 3 bases respectively, with 8 bases between them. The CDR3 is made up of 13 amino acids. CDR3 DNA: TGTGCCAGCAGTGATACCAGGTACACTGAAGCTTTCTTT. As protein: CASSDTRYTEAFF.

The chain employs TRBV5-8 and TRBJ2-2; D unclear. V lost 4 bases and J 7 bases, leaving 8 bases between the germline ends. This CDR3 is built from 12 residues. Germline CDR1 SGHTS, CDR2 YDEGEE. CDR3 nucleotide sequence: TGTGCCAGCAGCCAGGACGGCGGGGAGCTGTTTTTT. Its protein is CASSQDGGELFF.

The V call is TRBV4-3, the J call TRBJ1-2, with D possibly TRBD1 on 6 matching bases. CDR3 length: 14 amino acids. Germline assignment: CDR1 LGHNA and CDR2 YSLEER. Trimming shortened V by 3 bases and J by 0 bases, and 8 bases separated the two germline ends. CDR3 in amino acids: CASSQGASNYGYTF. CDR3 nucleotide sequence: TGCGCCAGCAGCCAGGGGGCCTCTAACTATGGCTACACCTTC.

CDR3 protein: CASSVGPKETQYF. The CDR3 DNA is TGTGCCAGCAGCGTGGGACCGAAAGAGACCCAGTACTTC. This rearrangement joins TRBV2 to TRBJ2-5; either TRBD1 or TRBD2 may fit D (5 bases each). Germline V CDR1 and CDR2: SNHLY, FYNNEI. Trimming shortened V by 6 bases and J by 3 bases, and 11 bases separated the two germline ends. The length of the CDR3 is 13 residues.

The rearrangement links TRBV6-2 or TRBV6-3 to TRBJ1-5, with D perhaps matching TRBD1 (6 bases). Germline CDR1 and CDR2: MNHEY and SVGEGT. Between the trimmed V and J ends, which lost 0 bases and 5 bases, there was a span of 11 bases. This CDR3 has 15 residues. The CDR3 spells CASSYSRDTYQPQHF. Written as DNA, the CDR3 is TGTGCCAGCAGTTACTCCCGGGACACCTATCAGCCCCAGCATTTT.

This clone was seen a handful of times. The chain carries TRBV6-4 and TRBJ1-2; 10 positions agree with TRBD1. Germline CDR1 reads MRHNA; CDR2 reads SNTAGT. The CDR3 loop spans 17 amino acids. J was trimmed by 7 bases and V by 3 bases; bases with no gene match: 14. The CDR3 DNA follows: TGTGCCAGCAGTGAATGGCCGGCGGGACAGGGGCAGCTTGGCTACACCTTC. Translated: CASSEWPAGQGQLGYTF.

The gene calls are TRBV7-3 and TRBJ2-1; 7 positions match TRBD1. The CDR3 runs 15 residues. The V gene end was trimmed by 5 bases and the J gene end by 5 bases; junction bases not matched to a gene: 9. Looked up from germline, CDR1 is SGHTA and CDR2 is FQGTGA. DNA for the CDR3: TGTGCCAGCAGCCAGACTCGGGACAGAAACAATGAGCAGTTCTTC. Residues: CASSQTRDRNNEQFF.

This chain connects TRBV19 to TRBJ2-4; a possible D gene is TRBD2 (6 bases). The CDR3 loop spans 16 amino acids. Germline-derived CDR1 and CDR2 are LNHDA and SQIVND (reference sequence). Trimming removed 2 bases at V and 3 bases at J, with 14 bases between. CDR3 nucleotides: TGTGCCAGTAGTATATCGGGACTCTGGAGCAAAAACATTCAGTACTTC. Its translation is CASSISGLWSKNIQYF.

The chain joins TRBV5-1 to TRBJ2-3, with 14 bases that match TRBD2. The V gene end was trimmed by 6 bases and the J gene end by 1 base; junction bases not matched to a gene: 10. The CDR3 loop spans 18 amino acids. Germline V gene data show CDR1 as SGHRS and CDR2 as YFSETQ. CDR3 loop: CASNPGLAGGRGTDTQYF. The CDR3 nucleotides read TGCGCCAGCAACCCTGGACTAGCGGGGGGACGGGGCACAGATACGCAGTATTTT.

The J gene is TRBJ2-7, the V gene TRBV7-9, with D perhaps given as TRBD1 or TRBD2 (5 bases each). CDR3 size: 13 residues. Germline CDR1 reads SEHNR; CDR2 reads FQNEAQ (reference sequence). V lost 7 bases and J lost 2, with 12 bases in between. CDR3 protein: CASKRDGTYEQYF. DNA for the CDR3: TGTGCCAGCAAACGGGACGGCACCTACGAGCAGTACTTC.

V gene TRBV18 combines with J gene TRBJ2-7, with 7 positions matching TRBD1. V trimming: 0 bases; J trimming: 3 bases; junction bases outside the gene matches: 2. The CDR3 consists of 14 residues. CDR1 and CDR2 from the germline V gene are KGHSH and LQKENI. DNA for the CDR3: TGTGCCAGCTCACCACCCGGACAGGACTACGAGCAGTACTTC. It encodes CASSPPGQDYEQYF.

This clone appeared a single time. The chain joins TRBV5-6 to TRBJ2-5; tentatively, D is TRBD1 or TRBD2 (5 bases each). This CDR3 has 13 amino acids. The germline V gene has CDR1 SGHDT and CDR2 YYEEEE. The V gene lost 4 bases and the J gene lost 6 bases, with 13 bases spanning the gap. Here the CDR3 DNA reads TGTGCCAGCAGCATCCGGGACGGGCAGACCCAGTACTTC. Translation gives CASSIRDGQTQYF.